This entry lists 28 T cell receptor beta chains sequenced from one sample in a study of T cell clones after liver transplantation. Clones were sequenced by immunoSEQ multiplex PCR, and TCRdb holds only the in-frame ones, with some missing. The top ten clones hold approximately 3% of a sample with fewer than 110,000 clones, about 86% of them seen once. The material was CD4+ T cells from blood, obtained around 50 months after liver transplant. The receptors derive from a human patient who received a liver transplant. Among the T cells, some may be from the graft donor.

This clone appeared a few times. The J gene is TRBJ1-1, the V gene TRBV2; D unclear. Germline CDR1 and CDR2: SNHLY and FYNNEI. Between the trimmed V and J ends, which lost 6 bases and 11 bases, there was a span of 19 bases. This CDR3 spans 13 amino acids. CDR3 loop: CASSKDGGIGAFF. The CDR3, as DNA: TGTGCCAGCAGCAAGGACGGAGGGATTGGCGCTTTCTTT. Together with reference TRBV2 and TRBJ1-1, the CDR3 gives the full variable domain: EPEVTQTPSHQVTQMGQEVILRCVPISNHLYFYWYRQILGQKVEFLVSFYNNEISEKSEIFDDQFSVERPDGSNFTLKIRSTKLEDSAMYFCASSKDGGIGAFFGQGTRLTVV.

The chain employs TRBV30 and TRBJ2-7; 9 positions agree with TRBD1. From germline, CDR1 is GTSNPN and CDR2 SVGIG (reference sequence). V lost 4 bases, J lost 7 bases, and 8 bases stayed unmatched. The CDR3 is 13 residues long. CDR3: CAWTNRGRREQYF. In DNA, the CDR3 is TGTGCCTGGACCAACAGGGGGCGGAGGGAGCAGTACTTC.

The rearrangement links TRBV11-2 to TRBJ2-1; 10 bases line up with TRBD1. The length of the CDR3 is 18 residues. CDR1 and CDR2 (germline): SGHAT, FQNNGV. Trimming took 5 bases from V and 4 from J; bases not matched to a gene: 14. The CDR3, as DNA: TGTGCCAGCAGCCCGAGTCGGGACAGGGGCTACTTTTACAATGAGCAGTTCTTC. It encodes CASSPSRDRGYFYNEQFF.

The V and J genes are TRBV7-3 and TRBJ1-1; possible D gene TRBD1, 5 bases. This CDR3 region has 15 residues. From germline, CDR1 is SGHTA and CDR2 FQGTGA. V was clipped by 5 bases and J by 1 base, with 14 bases between them. CDR3 protein: CASSMTRDPNTEAFF. CDR3 DNA: TGTGCCAGCAGCATGACCCGGGACCCGAACACTGAAGCTTTCTTT.

The rearrangement uses TRBV19 and TRBJ2-1; TRBD2 is a possible D gene (5 bases). The V and J ends lost 7 bases and 2 bases respectively, with 12 bases between them. Looked up from germline, CDR1 is LNHDA and CDR2 is SQIVND (reference sequence). CDR3 size: 14 residues. The DNA of the CDR3 is TGTGCCAGTAAGGGAGAGTCGGCCTACAATGAGCAGTTCTTC. Translating it yields CASKGESAYNEQFF.

This sequence joins TRBV4-1 and TRBJ2-3; D remains unclear. The V end was cut by 0 bases, the J end by 6 bases, with 7 bases between. Germline-derived CDR1 and CDR2 are MGHRA and YSYEKL. The CDR3 extends over 13 amino acids. The CDR3 coding sequence is TGCGCCAGCAGCCAAGAATCCCGGGATACGCAGTATTTT. It encodes CASSQESRDTQYF.

The chain employs TRBV7-2 and TRBJ2-7, with TRBD2 as a possible D gene (5 bases). There are 14 residues in the CDR3. V lost 4 bases, J lost 1 base, and 11 bases lay in between. Per the germline V gene, CDR1 is SGHTA and CDR2 is FQGNSA. The CDR3 DNA sequence: TGTGCCAGCAGCTCTTACCGGGAATCCTACGAGCAGTACTTC. Protein: CASSSYRESYEQYF.

This clone was seen once. The genes are TRBV13 and TRBJ2-5; D is ambiguous. The CDR3 is made up of 12 amino acids. Trimming removed 3 bases at V and 5 bases at J, with 7 bases between. Germline assignment: CDR1 PRHDT and CDR2 FYEKMQ (reference sequence). DNA for the CDR3: TGTGCCAGCAGCTTCGAGCTTGAGACCCAGTACTTC. This translates into CASSFELETQYF. The complete variable domain, with remaining parts taken from reference TRBV13 and TRBJ2-5, reads AAGVIQSPRHLIKEKRETATLKCYPIPRHDTVYWYQQGPGQDPQFLISFYEKMQSDKGSIPDRFSAQQFSDYHSELNMSSLELGDSALYFCASSFELETQYFGPGTRLLVL.

The chain has TRBV19 and TRBJ2-3; TRBD2 agrees at 8 bases. The CDR3 sequence is 16 residues long. Germline CDR1 LNHDA, CDR2 SQIVND (reference sequence). The V gene end was trimmed by 4 bases and the J gene end by 4 bases; junction bases not matched to a gene: 10. The CDR3 loop is CASSTTSGRGADTQYF. CDR3 bases: TGTGCCAGTAGTACCACTAGCGGACGGGGTGCAGATACGCAGTATTTT. Together with reference TRBV19 and TRBJ2-3, the CDR3 gives the full variable domain: DGGITQSPKYLFRKEGQNVTLSCEQNLNHDAMYWYRQDPGQGLRLIYYSQIVNDFQKGDIAEGYSVSREKKESFPLTVTSAQKNPTAFYLCASSTTSGRGADTQYFGPGTRLTVL.

CDR3 loop: CASGTTNYNEQFF. CDR3 nucleotide sequence: TGTGCCAGCGGGACCACGAACTACAATGAGCAGTTCTTC. The V and J genes are TRBV6-5 and TRBJ2-1; either TRBD1 or TRBD2 may fit D (5 bases each). Germline CDR1 reads MNHEY; CDR2 reads SVGAGI. The CDR3 contains 13 residues. Between the trimmed V and J ends, which lost 8 bases and 3 bases, there was a span of 11 bases.

This sequence joins TRBV18 and TRBJ2-5; 9 bases map to TRBD1. Germline V gene data show CDR1 as KGHSH and CDR2 as LQKENI. The CDR3 runs 14 residues. Unmatched junction bases numbered 3, after V lost 3 bases and J lost 4 bases. The CDR3, as DNA: TGTGCCAGCTCACCGAACAGGGGGCTAGAGACCCAGTACTTC. This encodes CASSPNRGLETQYF.

The CDR3 sequence is CASSSRGQGYEQYF. In nucleotides, the CDR3 is TGTGCCAGCAGCTCCAGGGGGCAGGGATACGAGCAGTACTTC. The chain recombines TRBV5-8 with TRBJ2-7; 8 bases line up with TRBD1. Germline V gene sequence: CDR1 SGHTS, CDR2 YDEGEE. Unmatched junction bases numbered 6, after V lost 3 bases and J lost 4 bases. This CDR3 has 14 residues.

The chain is built from TRBV19 and TRBJ2-6; D unresolved. Germline values: CDR1 LNHDA, CDR2 SQIVND (reference sequence). Deletions cut 6 bases from V and 0 bases from J, with 6 bases between. The CDR3 consists of 14 residues. The chain's CDR3 is CASSRFSGANVLTF. Here the CDR3 DNA reads TGTGCCAGTAGCCGATTCTCTGGGGCCAACGTCCTGACTTTC.

The chain has TRBV10-3 and TRBJ2-7; no clear D gene. The V end lost 3 bases, the J end lost 4 bases, and 13 bases lay between the germline ends. The CDR3 is made up of 14 amino acids. CDR1 and CDR2 from the germline V gene are ENHRY and SYGVKD. The CDR3 sequence is CAISERPREYEQYF. Written as DNA, the CDR3 is TGTGCCATCAGTGAACGGCCTCGTGAATACGAGCAGTACTTC.

The rearrangement joins TRBV7-9 to TRBJ2-7; D gene uncertain. V lost 4 bases and J 6 bases, leaving 16 bases between the germline ends. This CDR3 spans 14 amino acids. Per the germline V gene, CDR1 is SEHNR and CDR2 is FQNEAQ (reference sequence). The CDR3, as DNA: TGTGCCAGCAGCTACAGTTGGGAATTAGGCGAGCAGTACTTC. It specifies CASSYSWELGEQYF.

The V gene is TRBV6-1, the J gene TRBJ1-2; no clear D gene. The CDR3 runs to 13 residues. Germline CDR1 MNHNS, CDR2 SASEGT. The V end lost 0 bases, the J end lost 6 bases, and 8 bases lay between the germline ends. The CDR3 sequence is CASSEASTDGYTF. For the CDR3, the DNA is TGTGCCAGCAGTGAAGCCTCGACGGATGGCTACACCTTC.

The CDR3 bases are TGTGCCAGCAGTCGCCGGGACAGCCTCTCTGGAAACACCATATATTTT. Amino acid sequence: CASSRRDSLSGNTIYF. The chain has TRBV2 and TRBJ1-3; 7 bases align to TRBD1. The CDR3 has 16 residues. CDR1 is SNHLY and CDR2 is FYNNEI in the germline V gene. V shed 5 bases, J shed 0 bases, and the junction held 7 bases outside the gene matches.

The chain combines TRBV7-9 with TRBJ2-7; 7 nucleotides match TRBD1. Germline assignment: CDR1 SEHNR and CDR2 FQNEAQ (reference sequence). Unmatched junction bases numbered 11, after V lost 5 bases and J lost 1 base. This CDR3 has 16 amino acids. Written as DNA, the CDR3 is TGTGCCAGCAGCCCCCACAGGGGCGGACGGTCCTACGAGCAGTACTTC. This gives the protein CASSPHRGGRSYEQYF.

V usage is TRBV6-4 and J usage is TRBJ1-5; D gene uncertain. The CDR3 totals 13 residues. Trimming shortened V by 5 bases and J by 3 bases, and 8 bases separated the two germline ends. Looked up from germline, CDR1 is MRHNA and CDR2 is SNTAGT. The CDR3 coding sequence is TGTGCCAGCAGTTCGATCCCCAATCAGCCCCAGCATTTT. Protein sequence: CASSSIPNQPQHF.

This chain links TRBV6-5 with TRBJ2-7; 13 nucleotides align to TRBD2. CDR3 size: 16 residues. CDR1 and CDR2 (germline): MNHEY, SVGAGI. V was clipped by 4 bases and J by 4 bases; unmatched bases: 7. The CDR3 spells CASSSPRTSGRYEQYF. Written as DNA, the CDR3 is TGTGCCAGCAGTTCCCCGAGGACTAGCGGGAGATACGAGCAGTACTTC.

This clone was observed once. The J gene is TRBJ1-5, the V gene TRBV27, with D uncertain. CDR3 size: 14 residues. CDR1 and CDR2 from the germline V gene are MNHEY and SMNVEV (reference sequence). V was cut by 2 bases and J by 4 bases, with 9 bases left in between. The CDR3 loop is CASSLMGRNQPQHF. The CDR3, as DNA: TGTGCCAGCAGTTTAATGGGGAGGAATCAGCCCCAGCATTTT.

The chain is built from TRBV7-9 and TRBJ2-1; 9 bases are shared with TRBD2. The J segment lost 8 bases and the V segment lost 4 bases, leaving 15 bases of the junction unmatched. The CDR3 length is 17 residues. CDR1 is SEHNR, CDR2 FQNEAQ, per germline (reference sequence). CDR3 sequence reads: CASSSLSSSGIRHEQFF. The CDR3 DNA sequence: TGTGCCAGCAGCTCCCTAAGTTCTAGCGGGATACGACATGAGCAGTTCTTC. Supplemented by reference TRBV7-9 and TRBJ2-1, the full variable domain reads DTGVSQNPRHKITKRGQNVTFRCDPISEHNRLYWYRQTLGQGPEFLTYFQNEAQLEKSRLLSDRFSAERPKGSFSTLEIQRTEQGDSAMYLCASSSLSSSGIRHEQFFGPGTRLTVL.

The chain combines TRBV2 with TRBJ2-1; D ambiguous. The germline CDR1 and CDR2 sequences are SNHLY and FYNNEI. V lost 7 bases to trimming and J lost 7 bases, with 8 bases between them. The CDR3 totals 11 residues. The CDR3 loop reads CASTEENEQFF. DNA of the CDR3: TGTGCCAGCACCGAGGAGAATGAGCAGTTCTTC.

The J gene is TRBJ2-7, the V gene TRBV5-4; D may be TRBD1 or TRBD2 (6 bases each). Germline CDR1 reads SGHNT; CDR2 reads YYREEE (reference sequence). The CDR3 spans 15 residues. V dropped 2 bases and J dropped 2 bases, with 14 bases sitting between them. The CDR3 coding sequence is TGTGCCAGCAGCTTTGACTGGGGGGCAACCTACGAGCAGTACTTC. Its translation is CASSFDWGATYEQYF.

This clone was seen only once. This CDR3 is also generated by other DNA sequences in the sample. This chain uses TRBV5-8 with TRBJ1-1, with TRBD1 identical over 7 bases. This CDR3 has 17 amino acids. With V trimmed by 0 bases and J by 5 bases, 13 bases remained unmatched. Germline CDR1 is SGHTS and CDR2 is YDEGEE. The CDR3 spells CASSLDRGGGLSTEAFF. CDR3 nucleotides: TGTGCCAGCAGCTTGGATCGAGGGGGCGGTTTGAGTACTGAAGCTTTCTTT.

The chain joins TRBV11-2 to TRBJ1-2, with D unclear. The CDR3 sequence is 13 residues long. Germline-derived CDR1 and CDR2 are SGHAT and FQNNGV. V was shortened by 7 bases and J by 8 bases, with 17 bases between the two germline ends. The CDR3 protein is CASNLGIKGGYTF. The DNA of the CDR3 is TGTGCCAGCAACCTAGGCATCAAGGGAGGCTACACCTTC. Complete variable domain (other parts from reference TRBV11-2 and TRBJ1-2): EAGVAQSPRYKIIEKRQSVAFWCNPISGHATLYWYQQILGQGPKLLIQFQNNGVVDDSQLPKDRFSAERLKGVDSTLKIQPAKLEDSAVYLCASNLGIKGGYTFGSGTRLTVV.

The chain couples TRBV19 to TRBJ1-3; no definite D call. V gave up 5 bases and J gave up 2 bases, with 7 bases separating them. CDR1 is LNHDA and CDR2 is SQIVND in the germline V gene (reference sequence). CDR3 size: 13 residues. The CDR3 protein is CASSERAGNTIYF. In DNA form, the CDR3 reads TGTGCCAGTAGTGAACGGGCTGGAAACACCATATATTTT.

The chain recombines TRBV6-1 with TRBJ1-4; 10 bases align to TRBD1. CDR3 length equals 15 residues. Germline trimming cut 6 bases from V and 2 bases from J; bases unmatched to any gene: 3. Germline assignment: CDR1 MNHNS and CDR2 SASEGT. For the CDR3, the DNA is TGTGCCAGCAGCCTGACAGGGGGCACTAATGAAAAACTGTTTTTT. It specifies CASSLTGGTNEKLFF.